This T cell receptor (beta chain) was identified during a study of breast tumors, draining lymph nodes, adjacent tissues (dated by TCRdb to the mid-2010s). Some background on the complete study: The study compared TCR beta repertoires across tumor, adjacent nontumor tissue and axillary lymph nodes from breast cancer patients. In human breast cancer, the study set out to evaluate how tumor, surrounding tissue and draining lymph node repertoires relate to one another and whether T cells may move between these sites. The paper's findings and limits, for the study overall: The study presented the conclusion that tumor T cells originate in lymph nodes as consistent with a hypothesis, not as something directly demonstrated. Tumor and nontumor tissue repertoires were found to be significantly more similar in luminal-like than in basal-like breast cancer. Tumor T-cell repertoires showed less diversity than lymph node repertoires and more diversity than nontumor tissue repertoires, and tumor T-cell repertoires showed preferential V and J gene usage. The data were considered consistent with the idea that most tumor T cells come from the lymph node and then expand in tumor tissue.

The lymph node samples were taken from the axillary draining lymph nodes of breast cancer patients. Sequenced using an Illumina HiSeq 2000. Multiplex PCR amplification was used to generate the TCR beta chain libraries. The amplified TCR beta chain products were analyzed by high-throughput sequencing. The public reads were run again by TCRdb, first through fastp at Q25 and then through MiXCR, and only productive beta chains were kept. Entries are consolidated by CDR3 protein sequence, retaining the most common genes and DNA. The sample table lists about 200,000 distinct CDR3 sequences, 34% of them with a count of one. The top ten hold 3% to 4% of the sample. The CDR3 covers 16 residues, taking in both the cysteine and the phenylalanine. Of the read, only the CDR3 DNA is kept; its 48 bases are in frame from base 1. From a lookup of the germline V gene, CDR1 and CDR2 are MNHNS and SASEGT. At the junction V is shortened by 5 bases and J by 3 bases; bases outside the gene matches: 7.

In regard to this clonotype: Its antigen is unknown. Within one base of it there is no much larger clone, and no base qualities were kept.

Rearrangement joined TRBV6-1 to TRBJ2-3; 11 central bases correspond to TRBD2. This receptor was identified in a female donor with breast cancer. Some clones in this sample may be carry-over from other donors' samples. Sequenced sample: axillary lymph node tissue. The CDR3 protein sequence reads: CASSLTSGRSTDTQYF. The DNA sequence follows: TGTGCCAGCAGTCTTACTAGCGGGAGAAGTACAGATACGCAGTATTTT.